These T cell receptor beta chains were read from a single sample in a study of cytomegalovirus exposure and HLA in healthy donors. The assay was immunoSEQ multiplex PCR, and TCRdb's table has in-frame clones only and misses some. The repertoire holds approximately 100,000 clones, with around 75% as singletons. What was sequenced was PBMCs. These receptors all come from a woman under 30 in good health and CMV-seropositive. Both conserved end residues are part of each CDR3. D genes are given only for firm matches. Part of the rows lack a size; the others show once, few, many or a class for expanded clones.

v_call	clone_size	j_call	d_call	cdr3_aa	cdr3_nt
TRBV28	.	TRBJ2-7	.	CASSFLRGGGDGLHEQYF	TGTGCCAGCAGTTTTCTCAGAGGAGGGGGCGACGGGCTACACGAGCAGTACTTC
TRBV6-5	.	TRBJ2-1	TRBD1	CASSYFARGRNEQFF	TGTGCCAGCAGTTACTTTGCCAGGGGGCGGAATGAGCAGTTCTTC
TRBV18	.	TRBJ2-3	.	CASSVSWGERTTDTQYF	TGTGCCAGCTCCGTTTCCTGGGGGGAGCGGACCACAGATACGCAGTATTTT
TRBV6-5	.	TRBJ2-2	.	CASIGNGRGAGELFF	TGTGCCAGCATAGGAAACGGGAGAGGGGCCGGGGAGCTGTTTTTT
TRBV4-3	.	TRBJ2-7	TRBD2	CASSQVGLAGGRFGYEQYF	TGCGCCAGCAGCCAAGTAGGACTAGCGGGAGGTCGGTTTGGCTACGAGCAGTACTTC
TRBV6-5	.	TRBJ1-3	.	CASSLQAGFGNTIYF	TGTGCCAGCAGTCTTCAGGCCGGCTTTGGAAACACCATATATTTT
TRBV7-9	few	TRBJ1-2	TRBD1	CASSPGQGREEGYTF	TGTGCCAGCAGCCCGGGACAGGGACGCGAGGAGGGCTACACCTTC
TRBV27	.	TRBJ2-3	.	CASSLGVRRDTDTQYF	TGTGCCAGCAGTTTAGGGGTCAGGAGGGACACAGATACGCAGTATTTT
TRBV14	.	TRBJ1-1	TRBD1	CASSRPGQGMNTEAFF	TGTGCCAGCAGCCGCCCGGGACAGGGAATGAACACTGAAGCTTTCTTT
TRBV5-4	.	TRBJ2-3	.	CASGREWQDTQYF	TGTGCCAGCGGACGGGAGTGGCAAGATACGCAGTATTTT
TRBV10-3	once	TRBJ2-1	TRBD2	CAISGRGRADNEQFF	TGTGCCATCAGTGGACGCGGGAGGGCCGACAATGAGCAGTTCTTC
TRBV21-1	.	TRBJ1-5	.	CASSKPYQPQHF	TGTGCCAGCAGCAAACCTTATCAGCCCCAGCATTTT
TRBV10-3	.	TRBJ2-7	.	CAISQDTLAAGSYEQYF	TGTGCCATCAGTCAGGACACCTTAGCGGCGGGGTCCTACGAGCAGTACTTC
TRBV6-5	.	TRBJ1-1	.	CASSWTELNTEAFF	TGTGCCAGCAGTTGGACAGAGTTGAACACTGAAGCTTTCTTT
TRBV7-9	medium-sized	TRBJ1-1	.	CASSPEVNTEAFF	TGTGCCAGCAGCCCCGAGGTCAACACTGAAGCTTTCTTT
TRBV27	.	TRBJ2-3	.	CASSSQRVGLDTQYF	TGTGCCAGCAGTAGCCAGCGGGTCGGGTTAGATACGCAGTATTTT
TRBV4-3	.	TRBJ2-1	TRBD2	CASSQRAGGQYNEQFF	TGCGCCAGCAGCCAGCGTGCGGGAGGGCAGTACAATGAGCAGTTCTTC
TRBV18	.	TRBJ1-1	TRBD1	CASSSQQGVDTEAFF	TGTGCCAGCTCATCCCAGCAGGGGGTCGACACTGAAGCTTTCTTT
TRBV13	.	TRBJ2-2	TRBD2	CASSRYGRREFAGELFF	TGTGCCAGCAGCAGATACGGTAGGCGGGAGTTCGCCGGGGAGCTGTTTTTT
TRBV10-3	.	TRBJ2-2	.	CAISATGPTGELFF	TGTGCCATCAGCGCGACAGGCCCCACCGGGGAGCTGTTTTTT
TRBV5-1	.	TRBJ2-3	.	CASSLGRQVSSTDTQYF	TGCGCCAGCAGCTTGGGCCGACAGGTTTCTAGCACAGATACGCAGTATTTT
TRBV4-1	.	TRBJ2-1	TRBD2	CASSQEGLARPFF	TGCGCCAGCAGCCAGGAGGGACTAGCTCGCCCGTTCTTC
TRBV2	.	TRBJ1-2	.	CASNQGNAGYTF	TGTGCCAGCAACCAGGGAAATGCTGGCTACACCTTC
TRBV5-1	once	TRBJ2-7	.	CASFYSFLDSPAYEQYF	TGCGCCAGCTTCTATTCATTCTTAGACAGTCCAGCTTACGAGCAGTACTTC
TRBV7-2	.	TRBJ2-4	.	CASSPRTGLAAKNIQYF	TGTGCCAGCAGCCCTCGTACAGGGTTGGCGGCCAAAAACATTCAGTACTTC
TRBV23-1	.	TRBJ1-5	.	CASSQETPGNQPQHF	TGCGCCAGCAGTCAGGAGACACCGGGGAATCAGCCCCAGCATTTT
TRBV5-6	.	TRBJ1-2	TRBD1	CASTGQGADYGYTF	TGTGCCAGCACCGGACAGGGGGCCGACTATGGCTACACCTTC
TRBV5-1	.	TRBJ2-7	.	CASSLAGKAYEQYF	TGCGCCAGCAGCTTGGCAGGCAAGGCCTACGAGCAGTACTTC
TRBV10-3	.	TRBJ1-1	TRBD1	CATRQGVMFEAFF	TGTGCCACCAGACAGGGGGTCATGTTTGAAGCTTTCTTT
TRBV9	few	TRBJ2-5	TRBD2	CASSGGLGEGQETQYF	TGTGCCAGCAGCGGAGGGTTGGGGGAGGGTCAAGAGACCCAGTACTTC
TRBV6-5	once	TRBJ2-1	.	CASSYYGTTNNEQFF	TGTGCCAGCAGTTACTACGGGACAACAAACAATGAGCAGTTCTTC
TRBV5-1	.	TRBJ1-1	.	CASSDAGRTEAFF	TGCGCCAGCAGCGATGCAGGGAGGACTGAAGCTTTCTTT